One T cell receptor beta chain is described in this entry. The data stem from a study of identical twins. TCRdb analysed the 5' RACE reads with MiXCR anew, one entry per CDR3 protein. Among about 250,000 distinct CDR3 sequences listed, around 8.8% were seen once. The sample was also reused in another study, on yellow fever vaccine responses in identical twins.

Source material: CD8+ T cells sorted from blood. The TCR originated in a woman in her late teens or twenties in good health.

CDR3 in amino acids: CSANQGYQETQYF. CDR3 DNA: TGCAGCGCGAATCAGGGGTACCAAGAGACCCAGTACTTC. The V call is TRBV29-1, the J call TRBJ2-5; a weak D match, TRBD1 (6 bases). The CDR3 has 13 residues. CDR1 and CDR2 from the germline V gene are SQVTM and ANQGSEA. Trimming shortened V by 7 bases and J by 0 bases, and 12 bases separated the two germline ends.